This TCR beta chain was observed in a study of cytomegalovirus exposure and HLA in healthy donors. Turning to the study itself: An early data release held 70 million to 90 million unique TCRs from HLA-typed donors.

Turning to this clone: As yet, its antigen is unknown.

Germline CDR1 and CDR2: SNHLY and FYNNEI. The CDR3 sequence is 16 residues long. V gave up 3 bases and J gave up 3 bases; unmatched junction bases: 8. The PCR ran on 60 Vbeta and 13 Jbeta primers. Using immunoSEQ multiplex PCR, the repertoire was profiled, and TCRdb retains in-frame clones only, with some absent. The table has about 160,000 clones, around 76% seen once. Study-wide points: The authors later found most CMV-associated TCR beta chains appeared HLA-restricted. In most subjects, TCR beta sequences reportedly gave accurate predictions of HLA-A and HLA-B alleles. What was likely a sequencing artifact was a cluster of highly shared sequence variants.

This clonotype originated in a man aged 35-49 years in good health and CMV-seronegative. The chain employs TRBV2 and TRBJ2-7; 10 bases match TRBD2. Sequencing was done on a sample of PBMCs. The CDR3 DNA follows: TGTGCCAGCAGTGACAAGGGCTCTAGCGGGGGCTACGAGCAGTACTTC. As protein: CASSDKGSSGGYEQYF.